The sequence of this T cell receptor (beta chain) was determined in a study of blood T cells in healthy people across ages. Using a J-beta primer mix together with a sample-barcoded 5' primer, a second PCR was run for about 6 to 11 cycles. Each cDNA molecule received a tag from a template-switch adaptor that had 12 random nucleotides. TCRdb used MiXCR to reprocess the 5' RACE reads, holding one entry per CDR3 protein. Among 780,000 or so distinct CDR3 sequences listed, roughly 50% were seen once. Study findings and constraints: Expanded clonotype changes were possibly confounded by unknown donor CMV status.

In each sample, at least 7 million PBMCs were isolated. V shed 4 bases and J shed 12 bases, with 13 bases lying between them. Germline V CDR1 and CDR2: SNHLY, FYNNEI. This CDR3 spans 12 amino acids. About this clonotype: The antigen remains unidentified.

The rearrangement links TRBV2 to TRBJ2-1; maybe TRBD2 (6 bases). The clonotype originates from a man older than 75 in good health. Sequenced material: blood. This CDR3 reads CASSVYEGGQFF. The DNA of the CDR3 is TGTGCCAGCAGTGTTTATGAGGGAGGGCAGTTCTTC.